This TCR beta chain was identified in a study of cytomegalovirus exposure and HLA in healthy donors. CDR3 length: 15 amino acids. Germline V gene data show CDR1 as SGHNT and CDR2 as YYREEE (reference sequence). J gave up 7 bases and V 4 bases, and 4 bases lay outside the gene matches. Researchers ran the PCR with 60 Vbeta and 13 Jbeta primers. This table comes from immunoSEQ multiplex PCR, and its TCRdb copy is limited to in-frame clones, with some not included. Of some 190,000 clones listed, about 77% are singletons. The chain links TRBV5-4 to TRBJ1-6; 11 bases align to TRBD1. The material sequenced was PBMCs. This receptor was taken from a woman aged 25 to 39 in good health and CMV-seropositive. CDR3 nucleotides: TGTGCCAGCAGCGGGACAGGGGGAGGAAATTCACCCCTCCACTTT. It codes for CASSGTGGGNSPLHF.